The TCR beta chain under discussion was sequenced for a study of cytotoxic CD8 clonotypes in ibrutinib-treated CLL (dated by TCRdb to the early 2020s). Regarding the research as a whole: The cohort had 11 relapsed/refractory and more than 14 treatment-naive patients; 17 to 18 were IGHV unmutated. The response samples were drawn at a median of roughly eleven months into treatment, with a range of about 6 to 40 months. Partial responses were observed in approximately 24 patients and complete responses in 2; after a median follow-up of 68 months, remission was maintained in approximately 14 patients and progression was observed in 12. On average, each sample had roughly 230,000 productive templates and 94,082 productive rearrangements. Of the 90 or so participants in the trial, roughly 25 had longitudinal samples available. Every sample from remission and from progressive disease was obtained while the patients were still on ibrutinib. Cryopreserved peripheral blood mononuclear cells were collected before treatment, at response, and at either disease progression or sustained remission. The full study reports these points: Public clonotypes were rare and either shrank or stayed stable during treatment, and the rise in clonality at ibrutinib response reflected expansion of private clonotypes. Baseline clonality was found to be higher than that of age-matched healthy donors and was strongly correlated with circulating CD8+ T-cell counts. Sustained-remission and progressing patients did not have matched sampling times, and lymph node repertoires were not examined. At ibrutinib response clonality went up, during sustained remission it held steady, and at progression it dropped back toward baseline.

The time point label corresponds to: roughly 2 years on ibrutinib. Roughly 2 micrograms of genomic DNA were extracted from cryopreserved PBMCs for TCR beta library preparation. Longitudinal blood samples from CLL patients on ibrutinib monotherapy underwent high-throughput TCR beta sequencing. The patients took part in an open-label, single-center phase 2 trial of ibrutinib monotherapy. On a MiSeq, deep resolution sequencing aimed for a depth between 1 in 1 million and 1 in 200,000 T cells, with each clonotype covered roughly 10x on average. The immunoSEQ hsTCRB Kit was used to generate TCR beta libraries. For the original study's pipeline: ImmunoSEQ Data Assistant and ImmunoSEQ Analyzer were used for data analysis, and V, D and J genes were assigned according to IMGT definitions. Clonality was computed as one minus normalized Shannon entropy of productive rearrangement frequencies, ranging from 0 to 1. Only overrepresented clonotypes making up at least 0.05% of the repertoire of each patient were included in the public clonotype analysis. Repertoires from 10 to 15 age-matched healthy donors in immuneACCESS were used as clonality controls. Not all clones reach the TCRdb copy of this immuneACCESS table, which keeps in-frame sequences only. Checked studies attribute under half of the gap to unresolved V genes and leave the rest unexplained. The DNA was the basis for D and trimming; V, J and clone size are from that table. This sample lists fewer than 150,000 clones; around four fifths were detected once. About 3.3% of the sample goes to the ten largest clones.

There are 14 amino acids in the CDR3, from cysteine to phenylalanine inclusive. Only CDR3 DNA remains: 42 bases, in frame from the first base. The germline V gene encodes CDR1 SGHRS and CDR2 YFSETQ. V and J are truncated by 4 bases and 10 bases respectively, leaving an intervening sequence of 18 bases. Concerning this clone: Its specific antigen is unknown. Base-call qualities are not available, and no considerably larger clone is one nucleotide away.

The sequenced sample was PBMCs, obtained after 24 months of ibrutinib treatment. The receptor chain draws on TRBV5-1 and TRBJ2-1, with an unclear D gene assignment. This TCR was recovered from a human donor with chronic lymphocytic leukemia. CDR3 loop: CASSPTSAIPEQFF. The DNA sequence is TGCGCCAGCAGCCCGACCTCGGCCATCCCCGAGCAGTTCTTC.